What follows describes a single T cell receptor beta chain. The data derive from a study of blood T cell repertoires in COVID-19. The wider study: Acute and convalescent COVID-19 samples came from the United States, Italy and Spain.

Authors' methods: Amplification of reference gene primers was used by the study to estimate nucleated cell counts. Assay used: immunoSEQ multiplex PCR; TCRdb lists only in-frame clones, some missing. V and J calls and clone size are copied from that table; D and trimming were computed from the DNA. This table has around 450,000 clones, roughly 91% appearing once. The study assigned cohorts using participant-reported clinical history. V lost 6 bases to trimming and J lost 3 bases; unmatched junction nucleotides: 6. The CDR3 is 15 residues long. Looked up from germline, CDR1 is WSHSY and CDR2 is SAAADI.

The V gene is TRBV10-2, the J gene TRBJ2-2; 8 bases fit TRBD2. The clonotype originates from a man younger than 35 who had recovered from COVID-19. The sample taken for sequencing was PBMCs or T cells enriched from blood (not recorded which). CDR3 DNA: TGCGCCAGCAGCCACGGGACTAGGCACACCGGGGAGCTGTTTTTT. This sequence encodes CASSHGTRHTGELFF.